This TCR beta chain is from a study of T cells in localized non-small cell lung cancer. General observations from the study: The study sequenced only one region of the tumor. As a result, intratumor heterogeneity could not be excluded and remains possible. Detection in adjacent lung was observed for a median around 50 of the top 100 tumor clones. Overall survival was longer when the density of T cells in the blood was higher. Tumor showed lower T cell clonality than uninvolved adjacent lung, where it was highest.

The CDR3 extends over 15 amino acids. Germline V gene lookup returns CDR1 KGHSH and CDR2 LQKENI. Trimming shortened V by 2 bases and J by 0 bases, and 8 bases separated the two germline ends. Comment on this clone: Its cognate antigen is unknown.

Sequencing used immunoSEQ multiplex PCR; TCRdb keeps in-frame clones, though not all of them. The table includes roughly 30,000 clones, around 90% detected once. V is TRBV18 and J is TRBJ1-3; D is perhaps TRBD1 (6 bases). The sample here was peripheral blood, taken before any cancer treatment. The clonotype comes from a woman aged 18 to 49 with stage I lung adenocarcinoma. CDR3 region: CASSPGGGSGNTIYF. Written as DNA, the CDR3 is TGTGCCAGCTCACCAGGAGGGGGCTCTGGAAACACCATATATTTT.